One sample yielded the 27 T cell receptor beta chains listed below, sequenced in a study of T cells in Graves' hyperthyroidism and ophthalmopathy. The investigators amplified TCR beta CDR3 regions from RNA transcripts. During a first-round RT-PCR of the TCR CDR3, the HTBI primer set was used. TCRdb used MiXCR to reprocess the multiplex PCR reads, holding one entry per CDR3 protein. The table includes approximately 640,000 distinct CDR3 sequences, roughly 17% detected once. Sequenced input: blood. The receptor source for this set is a man aged 45-60 years with Graves' hyperthyroidism.

This clonotype was recorded a few times. The chain recombines TRBV14 with TRBJ2-1; 9 bases line up with TRBD2. CDR3 length: 17 residues. CDR1 SGHDN and CDR2 FVKESK come from the germline V gene. V dropped 3 bases and J dropped 3; count of bases not matched to a gene: 9. CDR3 bases: TGTGCCAGCAGCCACACAGAGGGACTAGCAAACTACAATGAGCAGTTCTTC. Protein: CASSHTEGLANYNEQFF.

The chain couples TRBV19 to TRBJ1-2; 7 bases map to TRBD1. This CDR3 region has 13 residues. Trimming cost V 7 bases and J 0 bases; bases outside gene matches: 2. CDR1 LNHDA and CDR2 SQIVND come from the germline V gene (reference sequence). The CDR3 spells CASIGTANYGYTF. CDR3 in DNA: TGTGCCAGTATTGGGACAGCTAACTATGGCTACACCTTC.

The sample holds many counts of this clonotype. V is TRBV5-5 and J is TRBJ2-3; no firm D call. This CDR3 is built from 16 residues. V lost 2 bases, J lost 0 bases, and 13 bases lay in between. In germline, CDR1 is SGHKS, CDR2 YYEKEE (reference sequence). DNA for the CDR3: TGTGCCAGCAGCTTTCCTGAGCTGTGGAGCACAGATACGCAGTATTTT. Its translation is CASSFPELWSTDTQYF.

The table lists this clonotype with a few counts. The chain carries TRBV27 and TRBJ2-7, with TRBD2 matching over 11 bases. V was clipped by 5 bases and J by 9 bases; unmatched bases: 15. Germline assignment: CDR1 MNHEY and CDR2 SMNVEV (reference sequence). This CDR3 has 16 amino acids. The CDR3 is CASSRESFSGGAVQYF. CDR3 DNA: TGTGCCAGCAGTCGAGAATCCTTTAGCGGGGGGGCCGTGCAGTACTTC.

This clonotype was found many times. The chain links TRBV9 to TRBJ2-5; D remains ambiguous. Germline lookup yields CDR1 SGDLS and CDR2 YYNGEE. The CDR3 sequence is 16 residues long. Trimming left V 2 bases short and J 1 base short, with 15 bases between. Here the CDR3 DNA reads TGTGCCAGCAGCGTGGGTCTGGCAGCCTCCCAAGAGACCCAGTACTTC. Its translation is CASSVGLAASQETQYF.

The chain combines TRBV10-3 with TRBJ1-4; no firm D call. V was shortened by 0 bases and J by 10 bases, with 12 bases between the two germline ends. CDR1 and CDR2 (germline): ENHRY, SYGVKD. There are 14 residues in the CDR3. Here the CDR3 DNA reads TGTGCCATCAGTGAGTCTGAAGTTAAATCAAAACTGTTTTTT. It specifies CAISESEVKSKLFF.

This clonotype was seen many times. This rearrangement joins TRBV28 to TRBJ2-1, with D unresolved. V was pared by 7 bases and J by 12 bases, with 22 bases between. The CDR3 loop spans 14 amino acids. In germline, CDR1 is MDHEN, CDR2 SYDVKM. In nucleotides, the CDR3 is TGTGCCAGCACCCCTGGTGGTTCCGGTTCTTTGCAGTTCTTC. Translating it yields CASTPGGSGSLQFF.

Many counts were recorded for this clonotype. This chain uses TRBV6-1 with TRBJ2-7; 15 bases are shared with TRBD2. Trimming removed 6 bases from V and 6 bases from J; junction bases left unmatched: 12. The CDR3 has 17 amino acids. From germline, CDR1 is MNHNS and CDR2 SASEGT. The CDR3: CASRFGAGTSGRSEQYF. In nucleotides, the CDR3 is TGTGCCAGCAGATTCGGGGCCGGGACTAGCGGGAGGAGCGAGCAGTACTTC.

The V call is TRBV7-6, the J call TRBJ2-2, with a possible D match to TRBD1 (5 bases). From germline, CDR1 is SGHVS and CDR2 FNYEAQ. The CDR3 contains 16 residues. With 1 base removed from V and 1 base from J, the gap between germline ends came to 10 bases. The CDR3 sequence: CASSLEAGQNTGELFF. Here the CDR3 DNA reads TGTGCCAGCAGCTTAGAAGCAGGGCAGAACACCGGGGAGCTGTTTTTT.

The chain is built from TRBV18 and TRBJ2-1; tentative D call: TRBD2 (6 bases). The CDR3 runs to 14 residues. Trimming took off 3 bases at V and 3 bases at J, with 9 bases between the two ends. Germline lookup yields CDR1 KGHSH and CDR2 LQKENI. The CDR3 nucleotides read TGTGCCAGCTCACCGATGACTAGCTACAATGAGCAGTTCTTC. This encodes CASSPMTSYNEQFF. Together with reference TRBV18 and TRBJ2-1, the CDR3 gives the full variable domain: NAGVMQNPRHLVRRRGQEARLRCSPMKGHSHVYWYRQLPEEGLKFMVYLQKENIIDESGMPKERFSAEFPKEGPSILRIQQVVRGDSAAYFCASSPMTSYNEQFFGPGTRLTVL.

The table lists this clonotype with many counts. The chain combines TRBV2 with TRBJ2-2; the D gene is possibly TRBD2 (5 bases). The CDR3 has 14 amino acids. The V end was cut by 3 bases, the J end by 4 bases, with 9 bases between. CDR1 is SNHLY, CDR2 FYNNEI, per germline. The CDR3 sequence: CASSEVGVTGELFF. For the CDR3, the DNA is TGTGCCAGCAGTGAGGTGGGAGTCACCGGGGAGCTGTTTTTT. The full variable domain, rest sourced from reference TRBV2 and TRBJ2-2, is EPEVTQTPSHQVTQMGQEVILRCVPISNHLYFYWYRQILGQKVEFLVSFYNNEISEKSEIFDDQFSVERPDGSNFTLKIRSTKLEDSAMYFCASSEVGVTGELFFGEGSRLTVL.

This rearrangement joins TRBV24-1 to TRBJ2-1; either TRBD1 or TRBD2 may fit D (5 bases each). The CDR3 has 13 amino acids. The germline V gene has CDR1 KGHDR and CDR2 SFDVKD. Trimming removed 4 bases from V and 8 bases from J, with 11 bases in between. The CDR3 DNA is TGTGCCACCAGTGACCGGGACCGGGATGAGCAGTTCTTC. This translates into CATSDRDRDEQFF.

The chain has TRBV6-1 and TRBJ1-1; possible D gene TRBD1, 6 bases. CDR3 length: 13 amino acids. V dropped 7 bases and J dropped 4 bases, with 13 bases sitting between them. From germline, CDR1 is MNHNS and CDR2 SASEGT. In nucleotides, the CDR3 is TGTGCCAGCATTTCGGACAGCTCCACTGAAGCTTTCTTT. It specifies CASISDSSTEAFF.

This clonotype was detected many times. The V gene is TRBV30, the J gene TRBJ2-3; no clear D. The V end was cut by 0 bases, the J end by 0 bases, with 13 bases between. CDR3 length: 16 amino acids. Looked up from germline, CDR1 is GTSNPN and CDR2 is SVGIG (reference sequence). CDR3 loop: CAWSVRFPRSTDTQYF. The CDR3 DNA reads as TGTGCCTGGAGTGTACGGTTTCCCCGTAGCACAGATACGCAGTATTTT.

This clonotype has a count of ten or more. The genes are TRBV6-1 and TRBJ2-1, with 8 bases lining up with TRBD2. The CDR3 covers 15 residues. Germline CDR1 is MNHNS and CDR2 is SASEGT. Losses at the gene ends were 5 bases for V and 6 bases for J; bases not matched to a gene: 9. Written as DNA, the CDR3 is TGTGCCAGCAGTTTCCCCGGGACTAGTATCAATGAGCAGTTCTTC. It yields the protein CASSFPGTSINEQFF.

The V gene is TRBV14, the J gene TRBJ1-1; maybe TRBD1 (5 bases). Trimming pared 2 bases from V and 0 bases from J, leaving 7 bases between. The CDR3 consists of 14 residues. The germline CDR1 and CDR2 sequences are SGHDN and FVKESK. CDR3 sequence reads: CASSQRGMNTEAFF. The CDR3 DNA follows: TGTGCCAGCAGCCAACGGGGGATGAACACTGAAGCTTTCTTT.

This clonotype has just a few counts. The chain couples TRBV7-2 to TRBJ1-5; 9 nucleotides match TRBD1. The V gene end was trimmed by 4 bases and the J gene end by 6 bases; junction bases not matched to a gene: 10. Germline V lookup: CDR1 SGHTA, CDR2 FQGNSA. CDR3 length equals 16 residues. This CDR3 reads CASSSPGTGGVQPQHF. Written as DNA, the CDR3 is TGTGCCAGCAGCTCCCCTGGTACAGGGGGCGTTCAGCCCCAGCATTTT.

This clonotype was seen a few times. This chain connects TRBV4-1 to TRBJ2-3, with 7 bases aligning to TRBD1. With 2 bases clipped from V and 2 bases from J, the junction kept 4 bases outside the gene matches. Germline V gene lookup returns CDR1 MGHRA and CDR2 YSYEKL. This CDR3 contains 15 residues. The DNA for the CDR3 is TGCGCCAGCAGCCAACCGACAGGGCTCACAGATACGCAGTATTTT. Its protein is CASSQPTGLTDTQYF.

This clonotype was picked up many times. The chain links TRBV27 to TRBJ1-1, with D hard to call. The V end was cut by 5 bases, the J end by 0 bases, with 10 bases between. The CDR3 is 14 residues long. The germline V gene has CDR1 MNHEY and CDR2 SMNVEV (reference sequence). The chain's CDR3 is CASSLSNMNTEAFF. In nucleotides, the CDR3 is TGTGCCAGCAGTCTCTCCAACATGAACACTGAAGCTTTCTTT.

V is TRBV2 and J is TRBJ2-2, with D perhaps TRBD2 (5 bases). Trimming removed 7 bases at V and 6 bases at J, with 18 bases between. The germline gives CDR1 SNHLY, CDR2 FYNNEI. The CDR3 has 15 residues. The DNA for the CDR3 is TGTGCCAGCACTCGACTTTCAAGCGGAGCCGGGGAGCTGTTTTTT. Encoded protein: CASTRLSSGAGELFF.

The chain carries TRBV19 and TRBJ2-5; the D is unclear. The ends were cut back, 4 bases at V and 1 base at J, with 10 bases in the middle. This CDR3 is built from 14 residues. Germline CDR1 and CDR2: LNHDA and SQIVND (reference sequence). Here the CDR3 reads CASSKQATQETQYF. DNA of the CDR3: TGTGCCAGTAGTAAGCAGGCTACCCAAGAGACCCAGTACTTC.

This clonotype was seen ten or more times. This rearrangement joins TRBV12-3 or TRBV12-4 to TRBJ2-2, with D perhaps matching TRBD1 or TRBD2 (6 bases each). Trimming left V 7 bases short and J 1 base short, with 19 bases between. This CDR3 has 17 residues. The CDR3 here is CASTPRGTSGNTGELFF. The CDR3 DNA sequence: TGTGCCAGCACCCCCCGGGGGACAAGCGGGAACACCGGGGAGCTGTTTTTT.

In this sample, this clonotype turned up many times. The gene calls are TRBV2 and TRBJ1-1; 7 bases align to TRBD1. The V and J ends lost 6 bases and 4 bases, in that order; junction bases with no gene match: 11. Germline assignment: CDR1 SNHLY and CDR2 FYNNEI. The CDR3 runs to 15 residues. The CDR3 DNA follows: TGTGCCAGCAGCAGGGAACAGGGGCGGAGCACTGAAGCTTTCTTT. It codes for CASSREQGRSTEAFF.

This clonotype was picked up many times. A much larger clone lies one base from this, so it may be a read error. The chain carries TRBV7-2 and TRBJ2-7, with D hard to call. Germline values: CDR1 SGHTA, CDR2 FQGNSA. The germline V and J ends were trimmed by 6 bases and 0 bases, with 3 bases remaining between them. The CDR3 runs to 11 residues. The DNA for the CDR3 is TGTGCCAGCAGATTCTCCTACGAGCAGTACTTC. Amino acids: CASRFSYEQYF.

The chain couples TRBV5-1 to TRBJ2-7; 8 bases are shared with TRBD1. Germline CDR1 reads SGHRS; CDR2 reads YFSETQ. The CDR3 is 15 residues long. V was pared by 4 bases and J by 4 bases, with 10 bases of the junction left unmatched. The CDR3 here is CASSLGQGMGYEQYF. DNA of the CDR3: TGCGCCAGCAGCCTCGGACAGGGAATGGGTTACGAGCAGTACTTC.

This chain links TRBV6-1 with TRBJ1-1, with 8 bases fitting TRBD1. CDR3 length: 13 residues. Germline V gene lookup returns CDR1 MNHNS and CDR2 SASEGT. Losses at the gene ends were 7 bases for V and 6 bases for J; bases not matched to a gene: 7. The CDR3 reads CASTLGQGPEAFF. The CDR3 DNA reads TGTGCCAGCACCCTAGGACAGGGCCCTGAAGCTTTCTTT.

This clonotype was counted between two and nine times. The rearrangement uses TRBV19 and TRBJ1-2, with D unclear. V was cut by 4 bases and J by 2 bases, with 8 bases left in between. The CDR3 is 13 residues long. Germline V gives CDR1 LNHDA, CDR2 SQIVND (reference sequence). CDR3 DNA sequence: TGTGCCAGTAGTACTGACCGAAACTATGGCTACACCTTC. Its protein is CASSTDRNYGYTF.